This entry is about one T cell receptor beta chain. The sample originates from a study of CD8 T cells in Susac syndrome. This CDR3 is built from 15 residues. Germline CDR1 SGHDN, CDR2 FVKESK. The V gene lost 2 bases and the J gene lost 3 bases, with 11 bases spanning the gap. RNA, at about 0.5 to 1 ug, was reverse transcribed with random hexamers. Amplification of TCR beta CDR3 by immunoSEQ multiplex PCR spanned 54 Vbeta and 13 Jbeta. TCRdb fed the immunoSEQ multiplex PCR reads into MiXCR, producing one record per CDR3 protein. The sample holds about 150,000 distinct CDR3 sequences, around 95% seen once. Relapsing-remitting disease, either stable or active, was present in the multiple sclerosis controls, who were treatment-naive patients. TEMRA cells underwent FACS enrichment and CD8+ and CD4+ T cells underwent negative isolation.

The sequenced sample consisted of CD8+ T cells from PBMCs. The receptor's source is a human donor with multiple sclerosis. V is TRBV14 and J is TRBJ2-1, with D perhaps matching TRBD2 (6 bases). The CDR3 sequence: CASSQIGGNYNEQFF. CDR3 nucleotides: TGTGCCAGCAGCCAAATAGGAGGGAACTACAATGAGCAGTTCTTC.